The 2 T cell receptor beta chains in this list originate from one sample, sequenced in a study of T-cell reconstitution after alpha-beta-depleted transplantation in children. Unique molecular identifiers were incorporated when the TCRbeta library was constructed. MiXCR, applied by TCRdb to the PCR reads, yields one record per CDR3 protein. The sample shows some 640,000 distinct CDR3 sequences, about 15% of them seen only once. The material sequenced was PBMCs from the stem cell graft donor, taken from the stem cell graft. These receptors came from a human donor who donated a stem cell graft to a child with acute myeloid leukemia.

J is TRBJ1-2 and V is TRBV4-3, with a weak D call TRBD1 (5 bases). CDR1 is LGHNA and CDR2 is YSLEER in the germline V gene. V dropped 0 bases and J dropped 6 bases, with 14 bases sitting between them. CDR3 length: 15 residues. The CDR3 sequence: CASSQDPVGTDGYTF. The CDR3 DNA sequence: TGCGCCAGCAGCCAAGACCCGGTGGGGACCGATGGCTACACCTTC.

V and J are TRBV7-9 and TRBJ1-6; no definite D call. The V end was cut by 5 bases, the J end by 7 bases, with 12 bases between. This CDR3 has 14 amino acids. Germline CDR1 is SEHNR and CDR2 is FQNEAQ (reference sequence). The CDR3 DNA follows: TGTGCCAGCAGCCTGGCCAGCGGCAATTCACCCCTCCACTTT. This gives the protein CASSLASGNSPLHF.